A single T cell receptor (beta chain) is shown here with its context. This record belongs to a study of control samples from healthy donors and cancer patients. The germline V gene encodes CDR1 LNHDA and CDR2 SQIVND (reference sequence). This CDR3 is 11 amino acids long. The V end lost 7 bases, the J end lost 7 bases, and 7 bases lay between the germline ends. Clones were read by immunoSEQ multiplex PCR, and TCRdb kept only the in-frame ones, dropping some. There are fewer than 100,000 clones in the sample; roughly four fifths occur only once, and 8.5% to 10% lies in the top ten. The sequence was collected from a woman in her sixties in good health. The gene calls are TRBV19 and TRBJ1-4, with D unclear. Sequenced: blood. The CDR3, as DNA: TGTGCCAGTACCCATTTTGAAAAACTGTTTTTT. Its protein product is CASTHFEKLFF. Full variable domain (remainder filled in from reference TRBV19 and TRBJ1-4): DGGITQSPKYLFRKEGQNVTLSCEQNLNHDAMYWYRQDPGQGLRLIYYSQIVNDFQKGDIAEGYSVSREKKESFPLTVTSAQKNPTAFYLCASTHFEKLFFGSGTQLSVL.